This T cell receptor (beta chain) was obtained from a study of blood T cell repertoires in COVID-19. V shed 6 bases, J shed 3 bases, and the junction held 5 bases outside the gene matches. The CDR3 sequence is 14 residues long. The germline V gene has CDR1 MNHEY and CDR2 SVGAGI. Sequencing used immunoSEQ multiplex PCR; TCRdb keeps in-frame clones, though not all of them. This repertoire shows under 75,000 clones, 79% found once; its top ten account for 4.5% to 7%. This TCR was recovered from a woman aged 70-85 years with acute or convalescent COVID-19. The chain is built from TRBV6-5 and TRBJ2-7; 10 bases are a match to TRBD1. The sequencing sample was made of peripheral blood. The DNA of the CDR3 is TGTGCCAGCAGGGCCGGGACAGGGGTCTACGAGCAGTACTTC. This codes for CASRAGTGVYEQYF.